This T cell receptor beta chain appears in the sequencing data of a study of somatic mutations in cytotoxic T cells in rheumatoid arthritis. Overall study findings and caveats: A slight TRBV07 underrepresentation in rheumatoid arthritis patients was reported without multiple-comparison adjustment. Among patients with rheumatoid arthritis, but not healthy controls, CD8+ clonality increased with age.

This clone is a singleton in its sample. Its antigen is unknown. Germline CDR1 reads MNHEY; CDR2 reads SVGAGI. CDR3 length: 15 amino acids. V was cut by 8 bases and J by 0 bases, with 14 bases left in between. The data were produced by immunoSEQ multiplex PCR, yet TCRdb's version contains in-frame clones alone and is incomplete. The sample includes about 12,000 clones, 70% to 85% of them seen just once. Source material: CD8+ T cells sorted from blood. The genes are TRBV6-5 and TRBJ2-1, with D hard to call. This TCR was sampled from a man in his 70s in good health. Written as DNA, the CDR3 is TGTGCCAGCGCCCCCTCGGACGTCTCCTACAATGAGCAGTTCTTC. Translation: CASAPSDVSYNEQFF.